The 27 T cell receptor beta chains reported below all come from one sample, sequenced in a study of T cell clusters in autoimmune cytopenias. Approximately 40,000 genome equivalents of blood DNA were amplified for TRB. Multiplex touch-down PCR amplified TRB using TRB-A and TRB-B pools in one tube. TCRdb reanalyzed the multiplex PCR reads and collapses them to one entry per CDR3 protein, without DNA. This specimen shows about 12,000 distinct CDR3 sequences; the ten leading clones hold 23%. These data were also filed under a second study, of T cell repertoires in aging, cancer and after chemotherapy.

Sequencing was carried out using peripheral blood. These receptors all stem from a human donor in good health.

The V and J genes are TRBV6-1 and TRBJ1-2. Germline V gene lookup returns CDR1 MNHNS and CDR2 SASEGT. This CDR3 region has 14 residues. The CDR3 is CASSERLEGQLSTF.

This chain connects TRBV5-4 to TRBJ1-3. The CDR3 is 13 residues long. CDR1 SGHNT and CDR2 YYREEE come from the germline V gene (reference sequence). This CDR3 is CASSLALKDTIYF.

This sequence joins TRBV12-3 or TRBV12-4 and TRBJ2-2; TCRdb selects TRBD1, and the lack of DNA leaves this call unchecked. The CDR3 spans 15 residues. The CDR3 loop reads CASSGQGAVTGELFF.

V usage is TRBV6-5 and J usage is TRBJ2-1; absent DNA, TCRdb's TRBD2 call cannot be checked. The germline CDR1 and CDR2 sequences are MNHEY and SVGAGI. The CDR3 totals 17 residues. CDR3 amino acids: CASSRGTSGGIYNEQFF.

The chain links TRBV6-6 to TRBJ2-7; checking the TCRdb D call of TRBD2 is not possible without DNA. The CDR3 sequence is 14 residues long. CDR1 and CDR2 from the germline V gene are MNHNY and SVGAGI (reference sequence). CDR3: CASSQTSGYYEQYF.

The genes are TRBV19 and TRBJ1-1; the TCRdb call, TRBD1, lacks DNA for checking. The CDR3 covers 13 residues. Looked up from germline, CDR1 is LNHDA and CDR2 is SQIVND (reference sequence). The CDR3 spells CASSKTGVTEAFF.

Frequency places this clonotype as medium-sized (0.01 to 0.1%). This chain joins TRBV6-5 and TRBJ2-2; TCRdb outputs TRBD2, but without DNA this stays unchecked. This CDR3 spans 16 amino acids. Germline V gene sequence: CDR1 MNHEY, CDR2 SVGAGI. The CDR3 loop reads CASSQRGWGRVGELFF.

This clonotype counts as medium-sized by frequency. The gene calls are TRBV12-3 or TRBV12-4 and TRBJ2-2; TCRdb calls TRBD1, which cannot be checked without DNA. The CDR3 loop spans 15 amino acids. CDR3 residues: CASSSGTLNTGELFF.

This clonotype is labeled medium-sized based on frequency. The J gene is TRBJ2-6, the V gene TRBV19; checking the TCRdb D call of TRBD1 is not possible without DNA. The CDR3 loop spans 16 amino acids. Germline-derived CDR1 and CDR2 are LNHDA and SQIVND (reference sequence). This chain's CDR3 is CASSQQGAAGANVLTF.

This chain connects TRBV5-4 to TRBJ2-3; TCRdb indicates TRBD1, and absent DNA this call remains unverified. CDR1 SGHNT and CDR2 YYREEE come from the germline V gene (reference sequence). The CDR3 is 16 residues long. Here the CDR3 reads CASSSERDQGSDTQYF.

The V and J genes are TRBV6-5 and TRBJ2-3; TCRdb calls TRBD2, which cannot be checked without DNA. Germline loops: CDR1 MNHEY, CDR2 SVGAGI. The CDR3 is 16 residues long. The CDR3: CASTSRGTRATDTQYF.

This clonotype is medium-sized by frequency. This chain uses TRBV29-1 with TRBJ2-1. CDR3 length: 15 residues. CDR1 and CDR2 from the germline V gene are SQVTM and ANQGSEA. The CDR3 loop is CSVEDSGRSFNEQFF.

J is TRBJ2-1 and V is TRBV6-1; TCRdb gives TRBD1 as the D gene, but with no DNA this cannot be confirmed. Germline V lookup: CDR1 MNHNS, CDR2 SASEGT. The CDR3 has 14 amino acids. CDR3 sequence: CASSERGRGNEQFF.

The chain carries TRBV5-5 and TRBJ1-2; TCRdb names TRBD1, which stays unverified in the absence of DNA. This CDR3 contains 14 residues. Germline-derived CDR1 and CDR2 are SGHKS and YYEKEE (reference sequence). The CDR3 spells CASSRPGVDYGYTF.

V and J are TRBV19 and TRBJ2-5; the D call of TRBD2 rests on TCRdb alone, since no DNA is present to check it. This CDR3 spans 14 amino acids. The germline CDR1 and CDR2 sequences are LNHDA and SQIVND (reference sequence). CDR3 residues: CASSMRGPQETQYF.

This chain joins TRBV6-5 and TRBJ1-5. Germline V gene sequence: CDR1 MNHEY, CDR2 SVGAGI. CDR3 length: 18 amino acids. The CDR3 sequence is CASSLYPTVDLRNQPQHF.

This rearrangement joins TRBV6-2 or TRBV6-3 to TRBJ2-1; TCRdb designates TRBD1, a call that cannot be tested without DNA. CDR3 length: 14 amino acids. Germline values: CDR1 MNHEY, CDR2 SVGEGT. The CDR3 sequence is CASSYLGVNNEQFF.

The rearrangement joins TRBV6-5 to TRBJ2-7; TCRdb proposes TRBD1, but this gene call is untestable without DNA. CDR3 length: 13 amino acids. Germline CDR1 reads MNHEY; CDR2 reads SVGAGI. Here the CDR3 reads CASSDTGRSEQYF.

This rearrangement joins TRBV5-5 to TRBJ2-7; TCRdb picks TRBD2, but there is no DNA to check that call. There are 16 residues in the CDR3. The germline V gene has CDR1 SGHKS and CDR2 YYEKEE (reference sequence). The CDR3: CASSQEPGLESYEQYF.

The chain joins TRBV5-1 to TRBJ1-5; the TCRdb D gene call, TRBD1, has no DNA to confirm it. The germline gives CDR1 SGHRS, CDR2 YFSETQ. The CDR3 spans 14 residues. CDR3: CASSTGQVNQPQHF.

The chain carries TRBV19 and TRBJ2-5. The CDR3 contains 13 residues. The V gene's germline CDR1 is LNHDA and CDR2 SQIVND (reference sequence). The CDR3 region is CASSIVSQETQYF.

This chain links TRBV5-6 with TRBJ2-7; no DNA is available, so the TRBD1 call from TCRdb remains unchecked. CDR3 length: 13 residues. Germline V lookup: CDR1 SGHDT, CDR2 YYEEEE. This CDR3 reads CASSFGGTYEQYF.

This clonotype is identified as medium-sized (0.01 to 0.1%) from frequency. The CDR3 is CATSRDLVGSGANVLTF. The chain carries TRBV15 and TRBJ2-6. CDR1 and CDR2 from the germline V gene are LNHNV and YYDKDF (reference sequence). This CDR3 has 17 residues.

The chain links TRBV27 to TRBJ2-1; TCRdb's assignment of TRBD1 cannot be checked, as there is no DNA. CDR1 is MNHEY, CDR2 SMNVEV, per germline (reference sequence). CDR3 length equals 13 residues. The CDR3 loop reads CASALAGRDEQFF.

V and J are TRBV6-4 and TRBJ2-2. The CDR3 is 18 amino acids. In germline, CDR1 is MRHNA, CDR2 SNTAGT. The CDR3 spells CASSDPPREIANTGELFF.

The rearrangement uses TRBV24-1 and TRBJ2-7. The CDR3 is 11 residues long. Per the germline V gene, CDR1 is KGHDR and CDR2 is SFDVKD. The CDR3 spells CATSDQGEQYF.

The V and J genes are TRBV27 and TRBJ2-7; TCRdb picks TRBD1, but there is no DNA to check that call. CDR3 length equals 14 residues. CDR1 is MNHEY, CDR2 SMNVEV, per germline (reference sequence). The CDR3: CASSFRTGHYEQYF.